This T cell receptor (beta chain) emerged from a study of blood T cell repertoires in COVID-19. Looking at the study overall: T cells, B-cell-depleted T cells, or PBMCs supplied cDNA or gDNA.

TCRdb keeps only in-frame clones here, not all; method: immunoSEQ multiplex PCR. The sample carries about 330,000 clones, about 92% recorded once. Participants were placed into cohorts based on the clinical history they reported. Either two negative PCRs, clearance, or symptom resolution qualified Cohort 3 donors as recovered. The CDR3 extends over 18 amino acids. The germline CDR1 and CDR2 sequences are MNHEY and SMNVEV (reference sequence). V shed 5 bases, J shed 4 bases, and the junction held 13 bases outside the gene matches. The source of this sequence is a woman aged 25 to 39 who had recovered from COVID-19. The chain joins TRBV27 to TRBJ2-3; 12 bases are a match to TRBD2. What was sequenced was PBMCs or T cells enriched from blood (not recorded which). CDR3 DNA sequence: TGTGCCAGCAGTATAGGGACTAGCGGGTCCCAGTATGCAGATACGCAGTATTTT. Its translation is CASSIGTSGSQYADTQYF.